Presented here are 9 T cell receptor beta chains from one specimen sequenced in a study of shared clonotypes between healthy human individuals. Profiling relied on immunoSEQ multiplex PCR, and the TCRdb table lists in-frame clones only, not all of them. The sample includes hundreds of thousands of clones, around three quarters of them seen just once. The sample consisted of PBMCs. These TCRs come from a woman aged 40 to 49 in good health. Some clones in this sample may be carry-over from other donors' samples.

This clone was seen at least ten times. V is TRBV19 and J is TRBJ1-1; D unresolved. Looked up from germline, CDR1 is LNHDA and CDR2 is SQIVND (reference sequence). The CDR3 loop spans 15 amino acids. V was pared by 4 bases and J by 2 bases, with 14 bases between. CDR3 protein: CASSKAPAGNTEAFF. The DNA for the CDR3 is TGTGCCAGTAGTAAAGCCCCAGCCGGTAACACTGAAGCTTTCTTT.

This CDR3 reads CAWGAQQGTEAFF. For the CDR3, the DNA is TGTGCCTGGGGGGCCCAACAGGGTACTGAAGCTTTCTTT. The chain has TRBV30 and TRBJ1-1; a possible D gene is TRBD1 (6 bases). CDR1 and CDR2 (germline): GTSNPN, SVGIG (reference sequence). V shed 5 bases and J shed 5 bases, with 15 bases lying between them. This CDR3 is built from 13 residues. The full variable domain, in which reference TRBV30 and TRBJ1-1 provide the parts outside the CDR3, is SQTIHQWPATLVQPVGSPLSLECTVEGTSNPNLYWYRQAAGRGLQLLFYSVGIGQISSEVPQNLSASRPQDRQFILSSKKLLLSDSGFYLCAWGAQQGTEAFFGQGTRLTVV.

V and J are TRBV2 and TRBJ2-5; 8 bases line up with TRBD2. This CDR3 comprises 14 residues. J gave up 1 base and V 4 bases, and 2 bases lay outside the gene matches. Germline assignment: CDR1 SNHLY and CDR2 FYNNEI. CDR3 DNA: TGTGCCAGCAGTGGCCTAGCGGGCCAAGAGACCCAGTACTTC. It specifies CASSGLAGQETQYF.

This chain joins TRBV19 and TRBJ2-3; 8 nucleotides agree with TRBD2. The CDR3 is made up of 16 amino acids. Germline V lookup: CDR1 LNHDA, CDR2 SQIVND (reference sequence). V shed 7 bases and J 4 bases; nucleotides not matched to a gene: 13. CDR3: CASTPSGTRGPDTQYF. In DNA form, the CDR3 reads TGTGCCAGTACCCCTTCCGGGACTAGAGGTCCAGATACGCAGTATTTT.

V gene TRBV5-4 combines with J gene TRBJ2-1, with a possible D match to TRBD2 (5 bases). V gave up 3 bases and J gave up 4 bases, with 14 bases separating them. The germline V gene has CDR1 SGHNT and CDR2 YYREEE (reference sequence). The CDR3 runs 15 residues. The CDR3 bases are TGTGCCAGCAGCTCGGACTTCCCCGGGTACAATGAGCAGTTCTTC. Residues: CASSSDFPGYNEQFF.

The V and J genes are TRBV7-6 and TRBJ1-1, with 7 bases lining up with TRBD1. Germline V lookup: CDR1 SGHVS, CDR2 FNYEAQ. CDR3 length: 16 amino acids. The V gene end was trimmed by 5 bases and the J gene end by 7 bases; junction bases not matched to a gene: 16. The CDR3 spells CASSLRGGQGYSEAFF. As DNA, the CDR3 is TGTGCCAGCAGCCTTAGAGGGGGCCAAGGATACAGTGAAGCTTTCTTT.

In this sample, this clone turned up once. The chain uses TRBV15 and TRBJ2-2; D not certain. Trimming removed 0 bases at V and 4 bases at J, with 9 bases between. CDR3 size: 15 residues. Germline V gene data show CDR1 as LNHNV and CDR2 as YYDKDF (reference sequence). The CDR3, as DNA: TGTGCCACCAGCAGAGATAGGGCCCCCACCGGGGAGCTGTTTTTT. Translating it yields CATSRDRAPTGELFF.

The rearrangement uses TRBV2 and TRBJ2-6, with no clear D. Trimming took off 2 bases at V and 1 base at J, with 0 bases between the two ends. This CDR3 contains 13 residues. Germline CDR1 SNHLY, CDR2 FYNNEI. CDR3 amino acids: CASSESGANVLTF. The CDR3 DNA follows: TGTGCCAGCAGTGAATCTGGGGCCAACGTCCTGACTTTC.

The V and J genes are TRBV5-1 and TRBJ1-4; D not certain. Germline V CDR1 and CDR2: SGHRS, YFSETQ. This CDR3 spans 13 amino acids. V was clipped by 6 bases and J by 5 bases, with 11 bases between them. Written as DNA, the CDR3 is TGCGCCAGCACCCTTGGGAGCAATGAAAAACTGTTTTTT. It codes for CASTLGSNEKLFF. Full variable domain (outside the CDR3, taken from reference TRBV5-1 and TRBJ1-4): KAGVTQTPRYLIKTRGQQVTLSCSPISGHRSVSWYQQTPGQGLQFLFEYFSETQRNKGNFPGRFSGRQFSNSRSEMNVSTLELGDSALYLCASTLGSNEKLFFGSGTQLSVL.